This T cell receptor (beta chain) derives from a study of T-cell reconstitution after alpha-beta-depleted transplantation in children. The authors prepared the TCRbeta library with unique molecular identifiers. TCRdb reprocessed the PCR reads with MiXCR, giving one entry per CDR3 protein. This sample has hundreds of thousands of distinct CDR3 sequences; about 10% occur once, and the top ten carry approximately 2%. V was pared by 6 bases and J by 2 bases, with 5 bases of the junction left unmatched. The CDR3 runs 14 residues. Germline V gene data show CDR1 as SGDLS and CDR2 as YYNGEE. The chain recombines TRBV9 with TRBJ2-3; 8 positions agree with TRBD2. This sequence was found in a child under 10 years old with inherited bone marrow failure, due to receive a stem cell transplant. Specimen: PBMCs, collected before TCRalphabeta/CD19-depleted stem cell transplant. The chain's CDR3 is CASTSGGYTDTQYF. In DNA, the CDR3 is TGTGCCAGCACCTCGGGGGGGTACACAGATACGCAGTATTTT.